This TCR beta chain was captured in a study of beta chain features in type 1 diabetes. Broader study findings: Across all four CD4+ subsets, people with type 1 diabetes showed modestly shorter TCRB CDR3s. VDJ junctions in type 1 diabetes patients carried more deletions and fewer insertions.

This clone was detected only a few times. The antigen is unknown. Reverse transcribing all isolated RNA meant expressed TCRB transcripts were sequenced. Measured with immunoSEQ multiplex PCR; TCRdb has only the in-frame clones, and not every one. The top ten clones hold less than 0.025% of a sample with 640,000 or so clones, around an eighth of them seen once. The CDR3 extends over 12 amino acids. V lost 3 bases, J lost 4 bases, and 7 bases lay in between. Germline V gene lookup returns CDR1 SGDLS and CDR2 YYNGEE. The sample comprised naive CD4+ T cells from blood. The chain combines TRBV9 with TRBJ1-2; D is unresolved. This receptor was taken from a man aged 18 to 30 with type 1 diabetes. The CDR3 nucleotides read TGTGCCAGCAGCGCGCCGTTCTATGGCTACACCTTC. This codes for CASSAPFYGYTF.